This entry describes one T cell receptor beta chain. Its antigen is currently unknown. The data were obtained in a study of cytotoxic CD8 clonotypes in ibrutinib-treated CLL. Study observations and caveats: There were few public clonotypes, and on treatment they contracted or stayed stable.

Assay: immunoSEQ multiplex PCR; the TCRdb copy retains only in-frame clones and omits some. This sample yields over 120,000 clones, of which 70% to 80% are seen a single time; approximately 5.1% belongs to the top ten. Germline CDR1 GTSNPN, CDR2 SVGIG (reference sequence). V shed 3 bases and J shed 2 bases, with 8 bases lying between them. The length of the CDR3 is 13 residues. The input for sequencing was PBMCs, taken after 24 months of ibrutinib treatment. The source of this sequence is a human donor with chronic lymphocytic leukemia. V and J are TRBV30 and TRBJ1-3; D not certain. CDR3 protein: CAWSGVAGNTIYF. The CDR3 DNA follows: TGTGCCTGGAGCGGCGTGGCTGGAAACACCATATATTTT. Complete variable domain (other parts from reference TRBV30 and TRBJ1-3): SQTIHQWPATLVQPVGSPLSLECTVEGTSNPNLYWYRQAAGRGLQLLFYSVGIGQISSEVPQNLSASRPQDRQFILSSKKLLLSDSGFYLCAWSGVAGNTIYFGEGSWLTVV.